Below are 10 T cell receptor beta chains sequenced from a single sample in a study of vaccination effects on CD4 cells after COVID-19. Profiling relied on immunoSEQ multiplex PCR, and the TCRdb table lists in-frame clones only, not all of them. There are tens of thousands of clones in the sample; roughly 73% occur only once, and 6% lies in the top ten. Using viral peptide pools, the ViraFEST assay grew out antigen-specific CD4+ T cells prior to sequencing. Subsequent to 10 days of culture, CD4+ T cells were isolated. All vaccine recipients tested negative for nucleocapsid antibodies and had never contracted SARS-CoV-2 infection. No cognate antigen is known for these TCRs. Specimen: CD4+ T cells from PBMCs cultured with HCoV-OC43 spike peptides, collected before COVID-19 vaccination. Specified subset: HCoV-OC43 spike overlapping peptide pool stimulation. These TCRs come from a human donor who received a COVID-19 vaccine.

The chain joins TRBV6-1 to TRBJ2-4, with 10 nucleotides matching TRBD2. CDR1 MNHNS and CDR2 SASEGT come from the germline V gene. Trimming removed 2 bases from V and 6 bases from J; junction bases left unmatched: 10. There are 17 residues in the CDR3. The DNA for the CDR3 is TGTGCCAGCAGTGAAAGGTGGCCTAGCGGGGGAGGAAACATTCAGTACTTC. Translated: CASSERWPSGGGNIQYF.

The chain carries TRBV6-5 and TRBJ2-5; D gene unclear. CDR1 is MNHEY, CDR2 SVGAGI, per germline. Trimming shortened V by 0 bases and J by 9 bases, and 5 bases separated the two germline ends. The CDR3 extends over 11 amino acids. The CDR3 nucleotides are TGTGCCAGCAGTTACTCTGGGTCCCAGTACTTC. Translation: CASSYSGSQYF.

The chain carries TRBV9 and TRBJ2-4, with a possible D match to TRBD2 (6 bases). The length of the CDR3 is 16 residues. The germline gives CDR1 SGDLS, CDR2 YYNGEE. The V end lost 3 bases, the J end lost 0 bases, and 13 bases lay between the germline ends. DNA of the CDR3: TGTGCCAGCAGCGCGCAAGGAGGGTTAGCCAAAAACATTCAGTACTTC. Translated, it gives CASSAQGGLAKNIQYF.

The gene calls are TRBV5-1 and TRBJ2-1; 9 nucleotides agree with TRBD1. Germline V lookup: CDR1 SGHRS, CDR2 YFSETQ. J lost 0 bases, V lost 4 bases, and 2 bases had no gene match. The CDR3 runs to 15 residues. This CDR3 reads CASSPTGGSYNEQFF. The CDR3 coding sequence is TGCGCCAGCAGCCCGACAGGGGGCTCCTACAATGAGCAGTTCTTC.

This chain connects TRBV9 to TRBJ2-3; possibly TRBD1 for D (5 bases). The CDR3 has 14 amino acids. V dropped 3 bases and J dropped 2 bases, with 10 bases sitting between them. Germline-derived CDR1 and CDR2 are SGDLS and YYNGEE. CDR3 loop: CASSDARVTDTQYF. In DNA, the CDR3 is TGTGCCAGCAGCGATGCCAGGGTCACAGATACGCAGTATTTT. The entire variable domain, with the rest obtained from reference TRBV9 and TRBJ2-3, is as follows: DSGVTQTPKHLITATGQRVTLRCSPRSGDLSVYWYQQSLDQGLQFLIQYYNGEERAKGNILERFSAQQFPDLHSELNLSSLELGDSALYFCASSDARVTDTQYFGPGTRLTVL.

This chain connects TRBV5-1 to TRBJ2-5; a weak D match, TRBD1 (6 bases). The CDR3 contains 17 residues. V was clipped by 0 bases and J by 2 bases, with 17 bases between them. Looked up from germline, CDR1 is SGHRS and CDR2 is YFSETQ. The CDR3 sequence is CASSLGGSTGRQETQYF. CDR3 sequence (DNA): TGCGCCAGCAGCTTGGGGGGTTCGACAGGTAGACAAGAGACCCAGTACTTC.

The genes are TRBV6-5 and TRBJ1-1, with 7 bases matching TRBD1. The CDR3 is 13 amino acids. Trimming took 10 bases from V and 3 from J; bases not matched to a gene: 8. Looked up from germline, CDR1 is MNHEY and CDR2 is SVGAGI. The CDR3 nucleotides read TGTGCCACACGACAGGGAAGGGACACTGAAGCTTTCTTT. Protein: CATRQGRDTEAFF.

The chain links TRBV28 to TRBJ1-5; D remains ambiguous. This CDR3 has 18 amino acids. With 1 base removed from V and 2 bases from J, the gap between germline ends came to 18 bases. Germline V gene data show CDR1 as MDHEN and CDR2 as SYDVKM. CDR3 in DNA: TGTGCCAGCAGTTTATCCCGGGCCTCCTTCGAGGGCAATCAGCCCCAGCATTTT. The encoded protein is CASSLSRASFEGNQPQHF.

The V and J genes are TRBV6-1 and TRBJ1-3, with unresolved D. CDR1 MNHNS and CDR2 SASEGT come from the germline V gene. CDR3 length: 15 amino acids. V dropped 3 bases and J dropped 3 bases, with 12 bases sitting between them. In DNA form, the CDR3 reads TGTGCCAGCAGTGAGCCCCGTGGAAGTGGAAACACCATATATTTT. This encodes CASSEPRGSGNTIYF.

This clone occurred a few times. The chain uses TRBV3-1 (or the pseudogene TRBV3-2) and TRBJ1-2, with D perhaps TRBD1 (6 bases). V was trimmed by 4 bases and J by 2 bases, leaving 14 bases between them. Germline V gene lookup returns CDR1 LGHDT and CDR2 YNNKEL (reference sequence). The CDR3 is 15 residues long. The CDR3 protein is CASSPWDTRNYGYTF. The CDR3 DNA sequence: TGTGCCAGCAGCCCTTGGGACACCCGCAACTATGGCTACACCTTC.